This entry lists 11 T cell receptor beta chains sequenced from one sample in a study of cytomegalovirus exposure and HLA in healthy donors. The PCR had 60 Vbeta and 13 Jbeta primers. TCRdb's table, derived via immunoSEQ multiplex PCR, lists solely in-frame clones and lacks some. The sample yields 200,000 to 250,000 clones, 70% to 90% seen once. The sample consisted of PBMCs. The source is a woman aged 60-75 years in good health and CMV-seropositive.

CDR3 in amino acids: CASSRTTSGSSYEQYF. The CDR3 coding sequence is TGCGCCAGCAGCCGCACGACTAGCGGCAGCTCCTACGAGCAGTACTTC. V is TRBV4-1 and J is TRBJ2-7; 9 bases agree with TRBD2. Germline-derived CDR1 and CDR2 are MGHRA and YSYEKL. The CDR3 length is 16 residues. Trimming cost V 4 bases and J 0 bases; bases outside gene matches: 7.

V gene TRBV5-4 combines with J gene TRBJ2-7; D is possibly TRBD1 (6 bases). The germline V and J ends were trimmed by 4 bases and 0 bases, with 14 bases remaining between them. The germline V gene encodes CDR1 SGHNT and CDR2 YYREEE (reference sequence). This CDR3 is 15 amino acids long. CDR3 sequence reads: CASSEGGPSSYEQYF. Here the CDR3 DNA reads TGTGCCAGCAGCGAAGGGGGTCCTAGCTCCTACGAGCAGTACTTC.

The gene calls are TRBV2 and TRBJ2-1; 9 nucleotides align to TRBD2. The germline V gene encodes CDR1 SNHLY and CDR2 FYNNEI. V was clipped by 2 bases and J by 4 bases; unmatched bases: 3. The CDR3 extends over 15 amino acids. The CDR3 loop reads CASSETSGYYNEQFF. As DNA, the CDR3 is TGTGCCAGCAGTGAAACTAGCGGGTATTACAATGAGCAGTTCTTC.

This clone was observed a handful of times. This sequence joins TRBV5-4 and TRBJ1-3; D may be TRBD1 (6 bases). V shed 4 bases and J shed 0 bases, with 8 bases lying between them. Per germline, CDR1 SGHNT and CDR2 YYREEE (reference sequence). The CDR3 consists of 14 residues. The CDR3, as DNA: TGTGCCAGCAGCCAGGACAGCTCTGGAAACACCATATATTTT. Protein product: CASSQDSSGNTIYF. Full variable domain (outside the CDR3, taken from reference TRBV5-4 and TRBJ1-3): ETGVTQSPTHLIKTRGQQVTLRCSSQSGHNTVSWYQQALGQGPQFIFQYYREEENGRGNFPPRFSGLQFPNYSSELNVNALELDDSALYLCASSQDSSGNTIYFGEGSWLTVV.

This chain uses TRBV29-1 with TRBJ2-7; D is possibly TRBD1 (5 bases). Germline V lookup: CDR1 SQVTM, CDR2 ANQGSEA. This CDR3 region has 10 residues. The V end was cut by 4 bases, the J end by 5 bases, with 6 bases between. CDR3 in DNA: TGCAGCGTTGTCAGGGACGAGCAGTACTTC. It translates to CSVVRDEQYF.

The rearrangement uses TRBV30 and TRBJ1-1; D gene uncertain. Trimming removed 5 bases from V and 0 bases from J, with 10 bases in between. Germline values: CDR1 GTSNPN, CDR2 SVGIG (reference sequence). This CDR3 contains 13 residues. CDR3 amino acids: CAWERRVNTEAFF. For the CDR3, the DNA is TGTGCCTGGGAGAGGAGGGTGAACACTGAAGCTTTCTTT. The entire variable domain, with the rest obtained from reference TRBV30 and TRBJ1-1, is as follows: SQTIHQWPATLVQPVGSPLSLECTVEGTSNPNLYWYRQAAGRGLQLLFYSVGIGQISSEVPQNLSASRPQDRQFILSSKKLLLSDSGFYLCAWERRVNTEAFFGQGTRLTVV.

This chain links TRBV27 with TRBJ2-7; TRBD2 aligns across 7 bases. Trimming took 2 bases from V and 2 from J; bases not matched to a gene: 3. CDR3 length: 14 residues. The germline CDR1 and CDR2 sequences are MNHEY and SMNVEV (reference sequence). The CDR3 protein is CASSLRGSTYEQYF. The CDR3 nucleotides read TGTGCCAGCAGTTTACGCGGGAGCACCTACGAGCAGTACTTC.

J is TRBJ2-7 and V is TRBV19; 10 nucleotides agree with TRBD2. Germline CDR1 reads LNHDA; CDR2 reads SQIVND (reference sequence). The CDR3 is 16 amino acids. V shed 5 bases, J shed 2 bases, and the junction held 9 bases outside the gene matches. CDR3 sequence (DNA): TGTGCCAGTAGTGGGCTAGCGGGAGCCGCGGCCTACGAGCAGTACTTC. Amino acid sequence: CASSGLAGAAAYEQYF.

This chain's CDR3 is CASIQGSYGYTF. The CDR3 DNA sequence: TGTGCCAGTATACAGGGGAGCTATGGCTACACCTTC. The chain employs TRBV21-1 and TRBJ1-2; no DNA check was done on the table's D call, TRBD1. TRBV21-1 is a pseudogene. This CDR3 region has 12 residues.

CDR3 sequence reads: CASSVGTSGSGETQYF. The CDR3 nucleotides read TGTGCCAGCAGTGTCGGGACTAGCGGGAGCGGAGAGACCCAGTACTTC. J is TRBJ2-5 and V is TRBV28, with 14 bases identical to TRBD2. The CDR3 has 16 amino acids. With V trimmed by 5 bases and J by 4 bases, 6 bases remained unmatched. The V gene's germline CDR1 is MDHEN and CDR2 SYDVKM.

The chain has TRBV6-4 and TRBJ2-2, with TRBD1 identical over 12 bases. Germline loops: CDR1 MRHNA, CDR2 SNTAGT. Trimming cost V 4 bases and J 6 bases; bases outside gene matches: 3. The CDR3 contains 15 residues. CDR3 residues: CASSVGTGGPGELFF. For the CDR3, the DNA is TGTGCCAGCAGTGTCGGGACAGGGGGCCCCGGGGAGCTGTTTTTT.